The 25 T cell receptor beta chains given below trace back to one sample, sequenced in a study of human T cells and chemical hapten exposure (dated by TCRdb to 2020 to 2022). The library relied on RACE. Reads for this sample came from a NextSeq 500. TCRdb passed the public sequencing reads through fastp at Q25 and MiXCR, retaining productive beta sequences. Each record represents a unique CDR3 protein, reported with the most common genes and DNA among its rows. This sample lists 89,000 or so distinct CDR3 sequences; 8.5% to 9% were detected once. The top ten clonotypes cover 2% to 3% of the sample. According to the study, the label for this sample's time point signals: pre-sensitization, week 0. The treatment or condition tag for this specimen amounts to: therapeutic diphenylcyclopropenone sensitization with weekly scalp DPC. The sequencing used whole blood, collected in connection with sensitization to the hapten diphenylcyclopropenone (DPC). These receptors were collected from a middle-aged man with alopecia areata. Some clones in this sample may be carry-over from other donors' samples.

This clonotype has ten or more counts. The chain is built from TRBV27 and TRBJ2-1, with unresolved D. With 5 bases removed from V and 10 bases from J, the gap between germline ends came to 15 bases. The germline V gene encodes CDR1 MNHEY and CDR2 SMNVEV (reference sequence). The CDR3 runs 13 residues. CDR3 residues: CASSIWYGEEQFF. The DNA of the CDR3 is TGTGCCAGCAGTATTTGGTACGGAGAAGAGCAGTTCTTC.

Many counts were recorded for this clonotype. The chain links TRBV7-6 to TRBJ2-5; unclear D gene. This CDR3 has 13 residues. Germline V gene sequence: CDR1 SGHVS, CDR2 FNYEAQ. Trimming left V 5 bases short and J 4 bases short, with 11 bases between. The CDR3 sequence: CASSPHPRETQYF. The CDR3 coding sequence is TGTGCCAGCAGCCCCCACCCCAGAGAGACCCAGTACTTC.

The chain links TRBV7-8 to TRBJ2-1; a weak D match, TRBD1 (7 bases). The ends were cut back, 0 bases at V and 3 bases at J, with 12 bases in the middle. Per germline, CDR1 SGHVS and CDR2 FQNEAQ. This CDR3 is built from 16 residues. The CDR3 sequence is CASSLARDSYYNEQFF. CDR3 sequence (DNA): TGTGCCAGCAGCTTAGCGCGGGACAGCTACTACAATGAGCAGTTCTTC.

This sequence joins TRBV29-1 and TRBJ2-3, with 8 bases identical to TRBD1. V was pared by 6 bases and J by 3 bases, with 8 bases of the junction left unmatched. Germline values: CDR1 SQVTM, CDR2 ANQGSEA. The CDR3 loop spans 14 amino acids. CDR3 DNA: TGCAGCGTGGGACAGGTTATAAGAACAGATACGCAGTATTTT. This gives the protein CSVGQVIRTDTQYF.

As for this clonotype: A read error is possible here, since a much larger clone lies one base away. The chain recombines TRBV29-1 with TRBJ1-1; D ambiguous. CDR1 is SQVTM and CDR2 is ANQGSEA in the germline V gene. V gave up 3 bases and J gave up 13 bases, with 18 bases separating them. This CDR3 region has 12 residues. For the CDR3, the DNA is TGCAGCGTTGAGGACCAGGCGATTGGAGATTTCTTT. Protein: CSVEDQAIGDFF.

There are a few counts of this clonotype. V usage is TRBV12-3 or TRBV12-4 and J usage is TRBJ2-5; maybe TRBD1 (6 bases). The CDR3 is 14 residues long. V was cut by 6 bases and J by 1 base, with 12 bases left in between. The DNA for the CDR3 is TGTGCCAGCAGCACCACGACAGGCCAAGAGACCCAGTACTTC. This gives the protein CASSTTTGQETQYF.

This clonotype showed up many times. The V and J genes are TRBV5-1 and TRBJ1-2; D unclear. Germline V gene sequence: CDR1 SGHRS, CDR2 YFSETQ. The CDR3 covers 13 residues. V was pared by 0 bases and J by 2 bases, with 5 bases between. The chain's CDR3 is CASSLETNYGYTF. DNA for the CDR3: TGCGCCAGCAGCTTGGAAACCAACTATGGCTACACCTTC.

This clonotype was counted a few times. The CDR3 DNA reads TGCAGCGTTGTAAGCGGGAGGCGGTCAGATACGCAGTATTTT. Amino acid sequence: CSVVSGRRSDTQYF. This chain links TRBV29-1 with TRBJ2-3; 9 nucleotides agree with TRBD2. Germline values: CDR1 SQVTM, CDR2 ANQGSEA. V gave up 4 bases and J gave up 4 bases; unmatched junction bases: 6. The CDR3 has 14 residues.

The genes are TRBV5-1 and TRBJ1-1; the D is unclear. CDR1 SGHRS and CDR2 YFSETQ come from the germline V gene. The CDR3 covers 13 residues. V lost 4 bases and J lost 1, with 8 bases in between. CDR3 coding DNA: TGCGCCAGCAGCAAACAGCAGAACACTGAAGCTTTCTTT. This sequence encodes CASSKQQNTEAFF.

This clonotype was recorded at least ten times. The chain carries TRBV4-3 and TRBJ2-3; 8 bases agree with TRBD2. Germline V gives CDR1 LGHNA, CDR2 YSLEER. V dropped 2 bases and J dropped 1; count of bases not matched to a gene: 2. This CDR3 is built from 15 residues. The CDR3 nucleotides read TGCGCCAGCAGCCAACTGACTAGCGGCACAGATACGCAGTATTTT. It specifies CASSQLTSGTDTQYF.

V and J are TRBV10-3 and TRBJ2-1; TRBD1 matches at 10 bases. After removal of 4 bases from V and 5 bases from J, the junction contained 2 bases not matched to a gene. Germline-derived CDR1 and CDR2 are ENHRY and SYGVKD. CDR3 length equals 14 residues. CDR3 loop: CAISAGTGDNEQFF. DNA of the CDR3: TGTGCCATCAGTGCCGGGACAGGGGACAATGAGCAGTTCTTC.

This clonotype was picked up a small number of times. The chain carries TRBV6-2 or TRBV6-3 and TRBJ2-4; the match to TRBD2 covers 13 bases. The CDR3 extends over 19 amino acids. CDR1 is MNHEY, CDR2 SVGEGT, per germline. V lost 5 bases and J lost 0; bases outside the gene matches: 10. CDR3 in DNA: TGTGCCAGCAGTAAAAATCCGGGACTAGCGGGATCAGCCAAAAACATTCAGTACTTC. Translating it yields CASSKNPGLAGSAKNIQYF.

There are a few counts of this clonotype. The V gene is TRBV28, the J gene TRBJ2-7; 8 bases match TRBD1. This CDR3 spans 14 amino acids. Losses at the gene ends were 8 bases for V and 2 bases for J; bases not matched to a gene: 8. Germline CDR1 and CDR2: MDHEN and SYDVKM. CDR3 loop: CASGGQGRPYEQYF. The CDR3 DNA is TGTGCCAGCGGTGGACAGGGCCGTCCCTACGAGCAGTACTTC.

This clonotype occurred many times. Here the CDR3 DNA reads TGCAGCACCCGACCAATGAACACTGAAGCTTTCTTT. Translation gives CSTRPMNTEAFF. This chain uses TRBV29-1 with TRBJ1-1; no definite D call. V was pared by 8 bases and J by 0 bases, with 10 bases between. Germline V gene lookup returns CDR1 SQVTM and CDR2 ANQGSEA. The CDR3 is 12 amino acids.

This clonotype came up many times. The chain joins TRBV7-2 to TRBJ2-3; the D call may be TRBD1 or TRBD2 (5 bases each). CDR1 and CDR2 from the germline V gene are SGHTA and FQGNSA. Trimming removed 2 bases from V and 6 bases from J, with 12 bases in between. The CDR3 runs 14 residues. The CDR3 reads CASSLRGPADTQYF. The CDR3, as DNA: TGTGCCAGCAGCTTAAGGGGACCGGCGGATACGCAGTATTTT.

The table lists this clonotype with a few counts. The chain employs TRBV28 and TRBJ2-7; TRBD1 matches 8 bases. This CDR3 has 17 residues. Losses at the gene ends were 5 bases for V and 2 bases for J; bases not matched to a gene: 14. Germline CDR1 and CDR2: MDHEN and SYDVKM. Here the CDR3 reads CASSPPRPGGSAYEQYV. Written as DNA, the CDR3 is TGTGCCAGCAGTCCTCCGAGGCCAGGGGGCTCAGCCTACGAGCAGTACGTC.

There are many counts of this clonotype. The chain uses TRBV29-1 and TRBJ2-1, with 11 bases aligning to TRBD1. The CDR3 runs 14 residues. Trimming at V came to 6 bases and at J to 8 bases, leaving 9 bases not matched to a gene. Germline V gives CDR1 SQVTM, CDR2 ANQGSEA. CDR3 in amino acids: CSVEGQGVWDEQFF. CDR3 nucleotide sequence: TGCAGCGTAGAGGGACAGGGGGTTTGGGATGAGCAGTTCTTC.

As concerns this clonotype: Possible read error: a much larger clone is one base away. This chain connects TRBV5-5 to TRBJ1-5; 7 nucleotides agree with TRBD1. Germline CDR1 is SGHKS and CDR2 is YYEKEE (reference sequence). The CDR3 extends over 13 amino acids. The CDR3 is CASSLDREQPQNF. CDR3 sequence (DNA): TGTGCCAGCAGCCTAGACAGGGAACAGCCCCAGAATTTT.

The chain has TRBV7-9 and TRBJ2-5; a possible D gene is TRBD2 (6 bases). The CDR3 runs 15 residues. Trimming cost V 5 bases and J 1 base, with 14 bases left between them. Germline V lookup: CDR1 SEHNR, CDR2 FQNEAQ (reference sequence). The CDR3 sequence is CASSPPTSIQETQYF. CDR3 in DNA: TGTGCCAGCAGCCCCCCGACTAGTATCCAAGAGACCCAGTACTTC.

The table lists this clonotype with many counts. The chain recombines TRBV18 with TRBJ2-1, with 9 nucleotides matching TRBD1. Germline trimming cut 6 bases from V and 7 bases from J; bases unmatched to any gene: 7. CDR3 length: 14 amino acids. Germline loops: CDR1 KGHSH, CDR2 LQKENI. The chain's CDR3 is CASSPGQGVNEQFF. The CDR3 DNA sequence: TGTGCCAGCTCTCCGGGACAGGGCGTAAATGAGCAGTTCTTC.

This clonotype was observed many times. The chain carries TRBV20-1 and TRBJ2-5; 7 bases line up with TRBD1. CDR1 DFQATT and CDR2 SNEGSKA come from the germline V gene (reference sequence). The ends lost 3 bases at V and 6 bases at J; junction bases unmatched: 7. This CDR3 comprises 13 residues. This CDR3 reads CSASYRGQQTQYF. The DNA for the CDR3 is TGCAGTGCTAGCTACAGGGGACAACAGACCCAGTACTTC.

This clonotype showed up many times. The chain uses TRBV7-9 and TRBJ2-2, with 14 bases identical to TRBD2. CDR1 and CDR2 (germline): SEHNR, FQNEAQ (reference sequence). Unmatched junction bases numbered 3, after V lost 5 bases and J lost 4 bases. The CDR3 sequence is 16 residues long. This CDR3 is CASSRGLAGGTGELFF. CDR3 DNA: TGTGCCAGCAGCCGCGGACTAGCGGGAGGCACCGGGGAGCTGTTTTTT.

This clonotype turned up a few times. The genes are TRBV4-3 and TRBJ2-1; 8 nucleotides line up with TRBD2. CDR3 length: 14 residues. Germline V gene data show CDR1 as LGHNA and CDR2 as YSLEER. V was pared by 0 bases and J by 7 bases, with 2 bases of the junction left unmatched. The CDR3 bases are TGCGCCAGCAGCCAAGAAGGACTAGCAAATGAGCAGTTCTTC. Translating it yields CASSQEGLANEQFF.

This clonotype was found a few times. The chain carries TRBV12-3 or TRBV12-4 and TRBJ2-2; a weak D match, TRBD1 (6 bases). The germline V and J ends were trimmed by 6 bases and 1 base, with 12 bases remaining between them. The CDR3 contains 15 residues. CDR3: CASRPGTQNTGELFF. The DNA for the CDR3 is TGTGCCAGCAGACCCGGGACACAGAACACCGGGGAGCTGTTTTTT.

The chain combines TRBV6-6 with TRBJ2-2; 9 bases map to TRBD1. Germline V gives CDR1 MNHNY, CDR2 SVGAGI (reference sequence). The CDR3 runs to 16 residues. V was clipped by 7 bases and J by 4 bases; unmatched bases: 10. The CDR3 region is CASIRRQGDFTGELFF. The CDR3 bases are TGTGCCAGCATCCGTCGACAGGGGGACTTCACCGGGGAGCTGTTTTTT.